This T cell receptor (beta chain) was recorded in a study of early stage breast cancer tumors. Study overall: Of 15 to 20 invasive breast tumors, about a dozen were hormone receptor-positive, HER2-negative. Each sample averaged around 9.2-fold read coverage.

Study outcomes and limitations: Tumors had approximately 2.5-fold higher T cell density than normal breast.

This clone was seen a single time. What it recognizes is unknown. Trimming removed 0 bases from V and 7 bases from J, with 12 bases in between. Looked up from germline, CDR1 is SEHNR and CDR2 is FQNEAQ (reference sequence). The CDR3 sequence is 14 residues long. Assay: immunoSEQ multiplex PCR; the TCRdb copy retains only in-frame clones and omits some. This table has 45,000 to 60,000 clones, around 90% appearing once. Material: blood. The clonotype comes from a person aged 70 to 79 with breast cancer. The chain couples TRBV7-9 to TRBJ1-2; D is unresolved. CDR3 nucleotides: TGTGCCAGCAGCTTAGCCCTGAGGGAGGCTGGCTACACCTTC. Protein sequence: CASSLALREAGYTF.